These 28 T cell receptor beta chains share one sample of origin, sequenced in a study of monozygotic twins with cystic fibrosis. Sequencing was performed with immunoSEQ multiplex PCR; in TCRdb, only in-frame clones are kept and a portion is missing. The data show roughly 20,000 clones, with approximately 97% seen just once and roughly 1.8% held by the top ten. Sequencing input: blood. These receptors were collected from a woman in her 30s with cystic fibrosis.

This rearrangement joins TRBV6-5 to TRBJ1-5; TRBD1 agrees at 7 bases. Per the germline V gene, CDR1 is MNHEY and CDR2 is SVGAGI. There are 15 residues in the CDR3. Trimming at V came to 5 bases and at J to 6 bases, leaving 10 bases not matched to a gene. DNA of the CDR3: TGTGCCAGCAGTCCCCGGGACAGCGTCACTCAGCCCCAGCATTTT. It is translated as CASSPRDSVTQPQHF.

This chain uses TRBV27 with TRBJ1-6; D is perhaps TRBD1 (6 bases). The V end lost 6 bases, the J end lost 7 bases, and 16 bases lay between the germline ends. The length of the CDR3 is 15 residues. Germline CDR1 is MNHEY and CDR2 is SMNVEV (reference sequence). The CDR3 is CASSQSGGWNSPLHF. CDR3 bases: TGTGCCAGCAGCCAATCGGGGGGCTGGAATTCACCCCTCCACTTT.

The J gene is TRBJ2-7, the V gene TRBV11-2; no clear D. Germline V gene lookup returns CDR1 SGHAT and CDR2 FQNNGV. Trimming left V 1 base short and J 4 bases short, with 2 bases between. There are 11 residues in the CDR3. CDR3 loop: CASSLAYEQYF. For the CDR3, the DNA is TGTGCCAGCAGCTTAGCGTACGAGCAGTACTTC. Looking up the rest from reference TRBV11-2 and TRBJ2-7 gives the full variable domain: EAGVAQSPRYKIIEKRQSVAFWCNPISGHATLYWYQQILGQGPKLLIQFQNNGVVDDSQLPKDRFSAERLKGVDSTLKIQPAKLEDSAVYLCASSLAYEQYFGPGTRLTVT.

V usage is TRBV7-9 and J usage is TRBJ1-5; unclear D gene. The CDR3 is 12 amino acids. V lost 3 bases to trimming and J lost 5 bases, with 5 bases between them. Per germline, CDR1 SEHNR and CDR2 FQNEAQ (reference sequence). In nucleotides, the CDR3 is TGTGCCAGCAGCTTGGATGATCAGCCCCAGCATTTT. Its protein is CASSLDDQPQHF.

This chain joins TRBV15 and TRBJ1-1; D is perhaps TRBD1 (6 bases). V was trimmed by 8 bases and J by 1 base, leaving 17 bases between them. This CDR3 region has 15 residues. Germline V gene data show CDR1 as LNHNV and CDR2 as YYDKDF (reference sequence). Here the CDR3 DNA reads TGTGCCACCGGCTTAGGGGGGGAAGGGAACACTGAAGCTTTCTTT. Translated, it gives CATGLGGEGNTEAFF.

The rearrangement joins TRBV5-6 to TRBJ2-3, with D unclear. CDR1 and CDR2 (germline): SGHDT, YYEEEE. The CDR3 loop spans 15 amino acids. V lost 3 bases and J 2 bases, leaving 13 bases between the germline ends. The CDR3 loop is CASSSYVGSTDTQYF. CDR3 DNA: TGTGCCAGCAGCTCGTACGTGGGGTCCACAGATACGCAGTATTTT.

The J gene is TRBJ1-1, the V gene TRBV29-1; D gene uncertain. Looked up from germline, CDR1 is SQVTM and CDR2 is ANQGSEA. Trimming removed 6 bases from V and 7 bases from J, with 15 bases in between. There are 12 residues in the CDR3. CDR3 in amino acids: CSVRTGAGEAFF. CDR3 sequence (DNA): TGCAGCGTCCGGACCGGAGCGGGTGAAGCTTTCTTT.

V usage is TRBV5-5 and J usage is TRBJ1-5, with 7 bases that match TRBD1. CDR1 is SGHKS, CDR2 YYEKEE, per germline (reference sequence). With 4 bases clipped from V and 5 bases from J, the junction kept 6 bases outside the gene matches. This CDR3 has 14 residues. CDR3 sequence: CASSPDREDQPQHF. The CDR3 coding sequence is TGTGCCAGCAGCCCCGACAGGGAAGATCAGCCCCAGCATTTT. The full variable domain, completed using reference TRBV5-5 and TRBJ1-5, is DAGVTQSPTHLIKTRGQQVTLRCSPISGHKSVSWYQQVLGQGPQFIFQYYEKEERGRGNFPDRFSARQFPNYSSELNVNALLLGDSALYLCASSPDREDQPQHFGDGTRLSIL.

The genes are TRBV6-5 and TRBJ2-1; 7 nucleotides match TRBD2. The CDR3 runs 13 residues. J was trimmed by 5 bases and V by 5 bases; bases with no gene match: 3. CDR1 MNHEY and CDR2 SVGAGI come from the germline V gene. The CDR3 protein is CASSLLADNEQFF. For the CDR3, the DNA is TGTGCCAGCAGTCTCCTAGCGGACAATGAGCAGTTCTTC.

This sequence joins TRBV10-3 and TRBJ1-3; D not certain. Trimming pared 0 bases from V and 0 bases from J, leaving 6 bases between. The CDR3 runs to 15 residues. CDR1 and CDR2 from the germline V gene are ENHRY and SYGVKD. The CDR3 DNA is TGTGCCATCAGTGAGTCGAGCACCTCTGGAAACACCATATATTTT. It specifies CAISESSTSGNTIYF.

In its sample, this clone was seen a few times. CDR3 DNA sequence: TGTGCCAGCACCCCTGGGGTACAGTTAAAAGGGGCCAACGTCCTGACTTTC. Protein sequence: CASTPGVQLKGANVLTF. The chain couples TRBV5-4 to TRBJ2-6, with D hard to call. Germline CDR1 reads SGHNT; CDR2 reads YYREEE (reference sequence). This CDR3 has 17 amino acids. With 6 bases removed from V and 4 bases from J, the gap between germline ends came to 20 bases.

The chain has TRBV4-3 and TRBJ1-2; D may be TRBD1 (5 bases). The germline gives CDR1 LGHNA, CDR2 YSLEER. The CDR3 consists of 16 residues. V was shortened by 3 bases and J by 0 bases, with 14 bases between the two germline ends. The CDR3 nucleotides read TGCGCCAGCAGCCAGAAAGGGGCTAGAGCTAACTATGGCTACACCTTC. It specifies CASSQKGARANYGYTF.

This chain uses TRBV29-1 with TRBJ2-7, with 8 bases fitting TRBD2. Germline CDR1 reads SQVTM; CDR2 reads ANQGSEA. CDR3 size: 11 residues. In nucleotides, the CDR3 is TGCACCGGGGGGGACGCCTACGAGCAGTACTTC. Translation: CTGGDAYEQYF.

This sequence joins TRBV19 and TRBJ1-2; D is unresolved. This CDR3 is built from 16 residues. V lost 6 bases to trimming and J lost 0 bases, with 17 bases between them. Germline V gene data show CDR1 as LNHDA and CDR2 as SQIVND (reference sequence). The DNA of the CDR3 is TGTGCCAGTAGCTTGGAGTCCGCCAACCCTAACTATGGCTACACCTTC. Amino acid sequence: CASSLESANPNYGYTF.

The V gene is TRBV19, the J gene TRBJ2-3; D not resolved. Germline CDR1 and CDR2: LNHDA and SQIVND (reference sequence). The CDR3 spans 13 residues. V lost 3 bases, J lost 5 bases, and 9 bases lay in between. The CDR3 loop is CASSIRPGDTQYF. CDR3 sequence (DNA): TGTGCCAGTAGTATTAGACCCGGAGATACGCAGTATTTT.

The chain recombines TRBV5-5 with TRBJ1-1; tentatively, D is TRBD1 (5 bases). The CDR3 extends over 13 amino acids. The germline gives CDR1 SGHKS, CDR2 YYEKEE (reference sequence). The V gene lost 4 bases and the J gene lost 8 bases, with 15 bases spanning the gap. CDR3: CASSVIQGIEAFF. For the CDR3, the DNA is TGTGCCAGCAGCGTCATCCAGGGTATAGAAGCTTTCTTT.

The J gene is TRBJ1-1, the V gene TRBV7-9; the match to TRBD1 covers 7 bases. From germline, CDR1 is SEHNR and CDR2 FQNEAQ (reference sequence). With V trimmed by 5 bases and J by 6 bases, 6 bases remained unmatched. The CDR3 length is 13 residues. CDR3 residues: CASSQGGFAEAFF. CDR3 sequence (DNA): TGTGCCAGCAGCCAGGGGGGTTTCGCTGAAGCTTTCTTT.

V usage is TRBV7-9 and J usage is TRBJ2-5; the D gene is possibly TRBD2 (5 bases). Germline CDR1 reads SEHNR; CDR2 reads FQNEAQ (reference sequence). The V and J ends lost 0 bases and 1 base respectively, with 12 bases between them. The CDR3 covers 16 residues. The CDR3 is CASSLAREWGQETQYF. The DNA of the CDR3 is TGTGCCAGCAGCTTAGCGAGGGAGTGGGGCCAAGAGACCCAGTACTTC.

The chain couples TRBV10-3 to TRBJ2-5; D could derive from TRBD1 or TRBD2 (6 bases each). The CDR3 covers 15 residues. Germline-derived CDR1 and CDR2 are ENHRY and SYGVKD. The V gene lost 3 bases and the J gene lost 4 bases, with 15 bases spanning the gap. The CDR3 nucleotides read TGTGCCATCAGTGAATCGCCGGGGGCGGGAGAGACCCAGTACTTC. Translating it yields CAISESPGAGETQYF.

This clone appeared a single time. The CDR3 coding sequence is TGTGCCAGCAGCGCAACGTGGGACAGCTCCTACGAGCAGTACTTC. Amino acid sequence: CASSATWDSSYEQYF. The chain is built from TRBV13 and TRBJ2-7; 7 nucleotides match TRBD1. This CDR3 is 15 amino acids long. Germline-derived CDR1 and CDR2 are PRHDT and FYEKMQ (reference sequence). With 5 bases clipped from V and 0 bases from J, the junction kept 7 bases outside the gene matches.

This clone was detected once. V usage is TRBV4-3 and J usage is TRBJ2-7, with a possible D match to TRBD1 (6 bases). Trimming took off 1 base at V and 2 bases at J, with 15 bases between the two ends. CDR1 LGHNA and CDR2 YSLEER come from the germline V gene. The CDR3 extends over 16 amino acids. The CDR3 DNA reads as TGCGCCAGCAGCCAAGCAGGGACAACGTTTACCTACGAGCAGTACTTC. It codes for CASSQAGTTFTYEQYF.

V gene TRBV10-3 combines with J gene TRBJ2-7, with TRBD2 as a possible D gene (7 bases). Germline-derived CDR1 and CDR2 are ENHRY and SYGVKD. Between the trimmed V and J ends, which lost 4 bases and 2 bases, there was a span of 12 bases. CDR3 length: 14 amino acids. CDR3 sequence: CAISVGGQAYEQYF. CDR3 nucleotide sequence: TGTGCCATCAGTGTCGGGGGGCAGGCCTACGAGCAGTACTTC.

This clone was seen once. The V call is TRBV7-2, the J call TRBJ2-6; D gene unclear. Germline V CDR1 and CDR2: SGHTA, FQGNSA. The length of the CDR3 is 17 residues. The CDR3 region is CATSVWQSHSGANVLTF. CDR3 DNA sequence: TGTGCTACCAGCGTATGGCAGTCACACTCTGGGGCCAACGTCCTGACTTTC.

The chain couples TRBV10-3 to TRBJ1-4; D not certain. Germline CDR1 and CDR2: ENHRY and SYGVKD. This CDR3 is built from 16 residues. The ends were cut back, 3 bases at V and 0 bases at J, with 11 bases in the middle. The CDR3 DNA follows: TGTGCCATCAGTGACGGTCGAAGGGCAACTAATGAAAAACTGTTTTTT. Amino acids: CAISDGRRATNEKLFF.

The genes are TRBV5-1 and TRBJ1-3; D not certain. CDR1 SGHRS and CDR2 YFSETQ come from the germline V gene. Trimming removed 4 bases at V and 1 base at J, with 12 bases between. This CDR3 is 15 amino acids long. The CDR3 reads CASSPEVASGNTIYF. CDR3 bases: TGCGCCAGCAGCCCGGAGGTAGCATCTGGAAACACCATATATTTT.

DNA of the CDR3: TGTGCCAGCAACCCACCAGGGGTTGGGGCCAACGTCCTGACTTTC. It encodes CASNPPGVGANVLTF. The V and J genes are TRBV5-6 and TRBJ2-6; tentative D call: TRBD1 (6 bases). CDR1 SGHDT and CDR2 YYEEEE come from the germline V gene. V lost 6 bases and J 3 bases, leaving 13 bases between the germline ends. The CDR3 runs to 15 residues.

The chain links TRBV12-2 to TRBJ2-3; the D call in the table, TRBD2, was not verified against the DNA. TRBV12-2 is a pseudogene. There are 18 residues in the CDR3. In nucleotides, the CDR3 is TGTGCACCTCAAGGGGCGGGGGGGCCGCCCCCCAAACCCGATACGCAGTATTTT. Translating it yields CAPQGAGGPPPKPDTQYF.

In this sample, this clone turned up once. The chain's CDR3 is CASSPMAHSGPQETQYF. CDR3 in DNA: TGTGCCAGCAGCCCTATGGCCCATTCAGGTCCTCAAGAGACCCAGTACTTC. This chain links TRBV5-5 with TRBJ2-5; D is unclear. The germline gives CDR1 SGHKS, CDR2 YYEKEE (reference sequence). The CDR3 spans 17 residues. The V end lost 4 bases, the J end lost 2 bases, and 21 bases lay between the germline ends. Drawing the rest from reference TRBV5-5 and TRBJ2-5, the complete variable domain is DAGVTQSPTHLIKTRGQQVTLRCSPISGHKSVSWYQQVLGQGPQFIFQYYEKEERGRGNFPDRFSARQFPNYSSELNVNALLLGDSALYLCASSPMAHSGPQETQYFGPGTRLLVL.